The clone carrying this T cell receptor beta chain was observed once. TCRdb's table, derived via immunoSEQ multiplex PCR, lists solely in-frame clones and lacks some. The repertoire holds under 75,000 clones, with just under 95% as singletons. The sample originates from a study of T cells after posttransplantation cyclophosphamide. Trimming took 8 bases from V and 5 from J, leaving 10 bases between them. Germline lookup yields CDR1 MNHNS and CDR2 SASEGT. The CDR3 sequence is 11 residues long. The chain has TRBV6-1 and TRBJ2-7; D uncertain. The TCR comes from a woman aged 25 to 39 in good health and a related stem cell transplant donor. The specimen sequenced was PBMCs. CDR3 DNA sequence: TGTGCCAGCCTGACTGTCGACGAGCAGTACTTC. Protein sequence: CASLTVDEQYF.